This T cell receptor beta chain originates from a study of blood T cell repertoires in COVID-19. The overall study: The cDNA or gDNA used as material had been derived from T cells, B-cell-depleted T cells, or PBMCs.

Germline CDR1 and CDR2: ENHRY and SYGVKD. CDR3 length: 13 residues. The V and J ends lost 2 bases and 5 bases respectively, with 9 bases between them. Method: immunoSEQ multiplex PCR; TCRdb's copy keeps in-frame clones and lacks some. The sample includes around 98,000 clones, approximately 82% seen only once; the top ten take roughly 11%. The sample consisted of peripheral blood. The chain uses TRBV10-3 and TRBJ1-2; possible D gene TRBD1, 6 bases. This sequence was found in a man in his sixties or seventies with active or convalescent COVID-19. CDR3 coding DNA: TGTGCCATCAGTGAGAGGACAGTTTATGGCTACACCTTC. As protein: CAISERTVYGYTF.